These T cell receptor beta chains were read from a single sample in a study of response to subunit inactivated influenza vaccine. TCRdb redid the calling of the RT-PCR reads with MiXCR, one entry per CDR3 protein. Of roughly 520,000 distinct CDR3 sequences listed, over 25% were seen once; the top ten hold approximately 2%. This material consisted of CD4+ T cells sorted from PBMCs, taken 4 to 6 days after vaccination. Every receptor here comes from a man aged 50-60 years who received an inactivated influenza vaccine. Both conserved end residues are part of each CDR3. The order of the fields is V gene, CDR3 length, CDR3 protein.

TRBV5-1 | 14 | CASSLEGRGIEQYF
TRBV7-9 | 14 | CASSPGGANYGYTF
TRBV12-3/TRBV12-4 | 12 | CASSLTGGAATF
TRBV7-8 | 15 | CASSPGQPLMWEQYF
TRBV20-1 | 13 | CSARLLLLGEQFF
TRBV7-2 | 13 | CASSFDRQETQYF
TRBV13 | 14 | CASSFRGGTGELFF
TRBV3-1 | 13 | CASSPWGETEAFF
TRBV6-2/TRBV6-3 | 15 | CASSSRGGSPNEQFF
TRBV30 | 14 | CAWTHLTGGYGYTF
TRBV5-6 | 18 | CASSLFLYWLAENNEQFF
TRBV29-1 | 15 | CSGLLAGLYQETQYF
TRBV12-3/TRBV12-4 | 14 | CASSLGLSSYEQYF
TRBV24-1 | 15 | CATRPGQVSEGEQFF
TRBV14 | 15 | CASSQEQGFGETQYF
TRBV5-1 | 16 | CASSLEVRGRNNEQFF
TRBV4-2 | 13 | CASQTDMNTEAFF
TRBV9 | 14 | CASSVVGSTDTQYF
TRBV15 | 18 | CATSSFSEGGGKGDTQYF
TRBV10-3 | 13 | CAISESATETQYF
TRBV6-2/TRBV6-3 | 15 | CASSYLRSGRGEQFF
TRBV6-1 | 11 | CASTRYTEAFF
TRBV20-1 | 14 | CSAREEGTTGELFF
TRBV4-3 | 15 | CASSQGDRDSNEQFF
TRBV5-6 | 14 | CASSLNPGPYEQYF
TRBV3-1 | 17 | CASSQVATGTSGSEQYF
TRBV20-1 | 12 | CSAGGDNQPQHF
TRBV29-1 | 14 | CSVEQSDRLNEQFF
TRBV9 | 15 | CASSVTSGRGDEQFF
TRBV25-1 | 14 | CASSEPGTATEAFF
TRBV24-1 | 11 | CATSESYEQYF
TRBV29-1 | 14 | CSVEPSGSPNEQFF